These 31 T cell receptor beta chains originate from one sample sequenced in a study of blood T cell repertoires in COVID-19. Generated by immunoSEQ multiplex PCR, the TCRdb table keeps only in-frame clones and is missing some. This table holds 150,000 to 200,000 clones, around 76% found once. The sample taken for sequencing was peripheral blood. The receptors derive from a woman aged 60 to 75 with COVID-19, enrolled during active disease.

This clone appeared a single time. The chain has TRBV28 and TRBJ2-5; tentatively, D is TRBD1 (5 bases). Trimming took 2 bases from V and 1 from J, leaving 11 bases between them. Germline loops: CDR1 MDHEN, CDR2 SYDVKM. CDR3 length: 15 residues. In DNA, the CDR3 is TGTGCCAGCAGTTTAAGGGGCAGGGCCCAAGAGACCCAGTACTTC. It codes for CASSLRGRAQETQYF.

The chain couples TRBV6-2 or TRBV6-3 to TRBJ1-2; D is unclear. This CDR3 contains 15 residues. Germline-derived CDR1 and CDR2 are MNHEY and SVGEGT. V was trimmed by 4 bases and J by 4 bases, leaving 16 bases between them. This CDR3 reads CASSSGITTGYGYTF. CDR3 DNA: TGTGCCAGCAGTTCCGGGATTACCACGGGCTATGGCTACACCTTC.

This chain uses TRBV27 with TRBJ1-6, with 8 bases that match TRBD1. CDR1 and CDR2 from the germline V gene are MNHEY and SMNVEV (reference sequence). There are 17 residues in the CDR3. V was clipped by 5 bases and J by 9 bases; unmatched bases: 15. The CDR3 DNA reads TGTGCCAGCAGTCCGTCAGGGGGCGCAGGCGTAGTTTCACCCCTCCACTTT. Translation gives CASSPSGGAGVVSPLHF.

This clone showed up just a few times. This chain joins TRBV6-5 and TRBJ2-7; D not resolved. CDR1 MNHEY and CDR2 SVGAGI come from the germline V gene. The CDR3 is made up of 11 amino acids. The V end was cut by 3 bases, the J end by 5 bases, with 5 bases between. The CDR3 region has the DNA TGTGCCAGCAGTTATCTAGACGAGCAGTACTTC. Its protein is CASSYLDEQYF.

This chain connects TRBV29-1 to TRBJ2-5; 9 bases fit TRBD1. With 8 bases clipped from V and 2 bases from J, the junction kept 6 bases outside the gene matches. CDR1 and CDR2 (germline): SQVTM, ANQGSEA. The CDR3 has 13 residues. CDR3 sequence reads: CSSRDRVQETQYF. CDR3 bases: TGCAGCTCCCGGGACAGGGTTCAAGAGACCCAGTACTTC.

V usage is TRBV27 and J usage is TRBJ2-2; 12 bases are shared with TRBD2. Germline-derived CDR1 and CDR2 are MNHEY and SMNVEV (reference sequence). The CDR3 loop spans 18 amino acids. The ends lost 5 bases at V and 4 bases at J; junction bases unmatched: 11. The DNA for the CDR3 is TGTGCCAGCAGTGTCATCGCTAGCGGGGGGGCCGCCACCGGGGAGCTGTTTTTT. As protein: CASSVIASGGAATGELFF.

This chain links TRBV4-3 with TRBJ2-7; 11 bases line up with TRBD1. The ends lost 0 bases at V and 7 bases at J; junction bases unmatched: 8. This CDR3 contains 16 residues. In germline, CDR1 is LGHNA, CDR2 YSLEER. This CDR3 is CASSQEGGQGAREQYF. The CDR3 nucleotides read TGCGCCAGCAGCCAAGAAGGAGGACAGGGGGCGAGAGAGCAGTACTTC.

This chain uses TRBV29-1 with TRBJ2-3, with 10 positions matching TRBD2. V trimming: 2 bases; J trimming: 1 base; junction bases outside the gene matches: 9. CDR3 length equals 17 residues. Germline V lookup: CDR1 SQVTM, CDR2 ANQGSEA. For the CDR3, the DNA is TGCAGCGTTGAACGTCTTCCCCTAGCGGGGGGCACAGATACGCAGTATTTT. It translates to CSVERLPLAGGTDTQYF.

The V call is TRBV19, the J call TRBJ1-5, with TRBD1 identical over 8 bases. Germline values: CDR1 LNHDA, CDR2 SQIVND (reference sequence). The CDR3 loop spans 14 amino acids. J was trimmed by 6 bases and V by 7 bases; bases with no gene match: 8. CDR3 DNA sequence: TGTGCCAGTAAAAAGGACAGGGAAGGTCAGCCCCAGCATTTT. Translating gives CASKKDREGQPQHF.

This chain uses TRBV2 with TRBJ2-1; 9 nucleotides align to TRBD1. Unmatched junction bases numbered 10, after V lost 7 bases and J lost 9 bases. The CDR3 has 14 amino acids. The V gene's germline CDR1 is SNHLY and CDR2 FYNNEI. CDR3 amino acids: CASKETGGLVEQFF. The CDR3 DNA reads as TGTGCCAGCAAAGAGACAGGGGGGTTAGTTGAGCAGTTCTTC.

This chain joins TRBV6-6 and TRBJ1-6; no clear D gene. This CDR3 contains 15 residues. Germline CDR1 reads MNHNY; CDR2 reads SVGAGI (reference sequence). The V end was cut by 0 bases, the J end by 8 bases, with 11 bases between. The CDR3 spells CASSYSGGYDSPLHF. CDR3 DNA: TGTGCCAGCAGTTACTCTGGCGGGTATGATTCACCCCTCCACTTT.

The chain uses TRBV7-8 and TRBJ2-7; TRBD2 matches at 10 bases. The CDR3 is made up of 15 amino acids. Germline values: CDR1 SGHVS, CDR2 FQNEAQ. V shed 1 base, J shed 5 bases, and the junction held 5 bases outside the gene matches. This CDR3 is CASSLVGTSVNEQYF. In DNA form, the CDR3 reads TGTGCCAGCAGCTTAGTGGGGACTAGCGTAAACGAGCAGTACTTC.

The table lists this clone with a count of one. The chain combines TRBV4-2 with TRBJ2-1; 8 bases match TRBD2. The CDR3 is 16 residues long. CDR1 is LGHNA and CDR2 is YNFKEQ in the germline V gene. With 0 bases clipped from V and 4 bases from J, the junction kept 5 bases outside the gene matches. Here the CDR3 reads CASSQDISGKYNEQFF. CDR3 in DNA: TGTGCCAGCAGCCAAGATATTAGCGGGAAATACAATGAGCAGTTCTTC.

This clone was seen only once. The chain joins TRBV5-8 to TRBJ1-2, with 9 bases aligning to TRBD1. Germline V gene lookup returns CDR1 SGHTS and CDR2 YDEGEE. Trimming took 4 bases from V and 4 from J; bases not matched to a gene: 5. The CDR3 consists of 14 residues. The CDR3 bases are TGTGCCAGCAGCAGACAGGGGGATGGCTATGGCTACACCTTC. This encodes CASSRQGDGYGYTF. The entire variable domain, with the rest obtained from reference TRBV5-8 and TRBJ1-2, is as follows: EAGVTQSPTHLIKTRGQQATLRCSPISGHTSVYWYQQALGLGLQFLLWYDEGEERNRGNFPPRFSGRQFPNYSSELNVNALELEDSALYLCASSRQGDGYGYTFGSGTRLTVV.

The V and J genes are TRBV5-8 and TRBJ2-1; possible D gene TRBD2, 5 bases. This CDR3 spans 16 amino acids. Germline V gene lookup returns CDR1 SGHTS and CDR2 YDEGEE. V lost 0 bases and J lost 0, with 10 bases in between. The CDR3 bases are TGTGCCAGCAGCTTGGACGGGGTTAGCTCCTACAATGAGCAGTTCTTC. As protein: CASSLDGVSSYNEQFF. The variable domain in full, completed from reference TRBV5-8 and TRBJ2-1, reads EAGVTQSPTHLIKTRGQQATLRCSPISGHTSVYWYQQALGLGLQFLLWYDEGEERNRGNFPPRFSGRQFPNYSSELNVNALELEDSALYLCASSLDGVSSYNEQFFGPGTRLTVL.

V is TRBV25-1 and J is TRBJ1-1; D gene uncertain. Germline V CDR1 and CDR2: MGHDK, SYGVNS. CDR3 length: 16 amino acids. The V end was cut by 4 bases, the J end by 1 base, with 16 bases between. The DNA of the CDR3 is TGTGCCAGCAGTGCCGGAGGGTTAGGGTCGAACACTGAAGCTTTCTTT. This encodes CASSAGGLGSNTEAFF.

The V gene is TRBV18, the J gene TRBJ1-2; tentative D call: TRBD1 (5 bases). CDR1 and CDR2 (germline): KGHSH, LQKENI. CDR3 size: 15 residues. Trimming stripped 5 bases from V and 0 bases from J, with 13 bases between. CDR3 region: CASSAEQTANYGYTF. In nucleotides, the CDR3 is TGTGCCAGCTCAGCCGAGCAGACAGCTAACTATGGCTACACCTTC.

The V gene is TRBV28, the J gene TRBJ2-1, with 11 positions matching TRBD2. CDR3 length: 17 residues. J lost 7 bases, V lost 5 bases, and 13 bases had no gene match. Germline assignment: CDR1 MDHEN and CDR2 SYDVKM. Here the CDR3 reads CASSPRSGLAVLNEQFF. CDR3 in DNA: TGTGCCAGCAGTCCCCGATCGGGACTAGCGGTTCTGAATGAGCAGTTCTTC.

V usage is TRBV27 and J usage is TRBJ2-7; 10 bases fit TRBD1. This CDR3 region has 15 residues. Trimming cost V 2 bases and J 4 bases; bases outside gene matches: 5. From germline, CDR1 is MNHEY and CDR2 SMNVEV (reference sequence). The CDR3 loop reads CASSLMGDRGYEQYF. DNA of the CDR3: TGTGCCAGCAGTTTAATGGGGGACAGGGGTTACGAGCAGTACTTC.

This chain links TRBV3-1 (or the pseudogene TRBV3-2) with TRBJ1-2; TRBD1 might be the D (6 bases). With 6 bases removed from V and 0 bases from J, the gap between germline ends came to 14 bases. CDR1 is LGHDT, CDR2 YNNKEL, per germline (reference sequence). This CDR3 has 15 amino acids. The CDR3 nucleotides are TGTGCCAGCAGAGAAAATACAGGGCCTAACTATGGCTACACCTTC. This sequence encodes CASRENTGPNYGYTF.

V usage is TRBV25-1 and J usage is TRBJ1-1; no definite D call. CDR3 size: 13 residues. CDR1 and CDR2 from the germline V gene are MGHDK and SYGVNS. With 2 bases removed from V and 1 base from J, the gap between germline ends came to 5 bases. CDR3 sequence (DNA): TGTGCCAGCAGTGAACTAGGGAACACTGAAGCTTTCTTT. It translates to CASSELGNTEAFF.

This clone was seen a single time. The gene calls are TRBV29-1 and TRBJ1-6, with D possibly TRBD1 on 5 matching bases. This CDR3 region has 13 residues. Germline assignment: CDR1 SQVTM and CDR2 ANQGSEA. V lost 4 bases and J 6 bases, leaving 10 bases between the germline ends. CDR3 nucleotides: TGCAGCGTTGCGGCAGGGCCTAATTCACCCCTCCACTTT. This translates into CSVAAGPNSPLHF. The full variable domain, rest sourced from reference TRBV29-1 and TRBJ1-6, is SAVISQKPSRDICQRGTSLTIQCQVDSQVTMMFWYRQQPGQSLTLIATANQGSEATYESGFVIDKFPISRPNLTFSTLTVSNMSPEDSSIYLCSVAAGPNSPLHFGNGTRLTVT.

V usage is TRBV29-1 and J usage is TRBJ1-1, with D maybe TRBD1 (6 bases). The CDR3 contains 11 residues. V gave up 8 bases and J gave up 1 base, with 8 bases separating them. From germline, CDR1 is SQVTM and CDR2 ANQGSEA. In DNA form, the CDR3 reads TGCAGCACCAGGGGGAACACTGAAGCTTTCTTT. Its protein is CSTRGNTEAFF.

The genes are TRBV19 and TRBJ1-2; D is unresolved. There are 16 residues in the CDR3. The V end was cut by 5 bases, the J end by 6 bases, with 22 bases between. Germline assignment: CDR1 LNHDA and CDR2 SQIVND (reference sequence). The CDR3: CASSATINRVSDGYTF. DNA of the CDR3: TGTGCCAGTAGTGCTACGATAAACCGGGTCTCGGATGGCTACACCTTC. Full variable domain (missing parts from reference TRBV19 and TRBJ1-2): DGGITQSPKYLFRKEGQNVTLSCEQNLNHDAMYWYRQDPGQGLRLIYYSQIVNDFQKGDIAEGYSVSREKKESFPLTVTSAQKNPTAFYLCASSATINRVSDGYTFGSGTRLTVV.

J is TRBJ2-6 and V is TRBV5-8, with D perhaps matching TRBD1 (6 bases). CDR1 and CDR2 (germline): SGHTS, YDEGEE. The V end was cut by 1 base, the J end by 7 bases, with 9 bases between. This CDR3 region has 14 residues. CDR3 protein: CASSLTGIANVLTF. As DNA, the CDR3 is TGTGCCAGCAGCTTGACAGGGATAGCCAACGTCCTGACTTTC.

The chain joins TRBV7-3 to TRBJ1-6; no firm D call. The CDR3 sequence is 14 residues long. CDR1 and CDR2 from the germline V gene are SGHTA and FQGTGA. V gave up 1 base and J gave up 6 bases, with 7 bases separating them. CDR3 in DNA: TGTGCCAGCAGCTTAAGCGGCCTTAATTCACCCCTCCACTTT. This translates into CASSLSGLNSPLHF. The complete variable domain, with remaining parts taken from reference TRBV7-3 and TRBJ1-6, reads GAGVSQTPSNKVTEKGKYVELRCDPISGHTALYWYRQSLGQGPEFLIYFQGTGAADDSGLPNDRFFAVRPEGSVSTLKIQRTERGDSAVYLCASSLSGLNSPLHFGNGTRLTVT.

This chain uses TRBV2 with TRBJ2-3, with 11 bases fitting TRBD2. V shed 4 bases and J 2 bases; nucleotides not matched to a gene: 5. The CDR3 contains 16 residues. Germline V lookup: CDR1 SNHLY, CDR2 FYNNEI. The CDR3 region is CASSAGTSGFTDTQYF. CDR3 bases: TGTGCCAGCAGTGCCGGGACTAGCGGATTCACAGATACGCAGTATTTT.

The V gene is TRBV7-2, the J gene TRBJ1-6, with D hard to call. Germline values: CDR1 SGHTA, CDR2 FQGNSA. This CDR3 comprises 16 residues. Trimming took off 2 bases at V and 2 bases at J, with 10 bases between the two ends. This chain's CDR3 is CASSLSAGAYNSPLHF. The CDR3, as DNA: TGTGCCAGCAGCTTATCTGCGGGAGCCTATAATTCACCCCTCCACTTT.

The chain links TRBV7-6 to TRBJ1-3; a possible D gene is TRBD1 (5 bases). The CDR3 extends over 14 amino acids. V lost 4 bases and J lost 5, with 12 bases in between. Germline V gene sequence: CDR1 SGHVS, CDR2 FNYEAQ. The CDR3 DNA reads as TGTGCCAGCAGCTCCAGACAGTCTCGAAACACCATATATTTT. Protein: CASSSRQSRNTIYF. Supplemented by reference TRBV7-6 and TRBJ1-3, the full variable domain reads GAGVSQSPRYKVTKRGQDVALRCDPISGHVSLYWYRQALGQGPEFLTYFNYEAQQDKSGLPNDRFSAERPEGSISTLTIQRTEQRDSAMYRCASSSRQSRNTIYFGEGSWLTVV.

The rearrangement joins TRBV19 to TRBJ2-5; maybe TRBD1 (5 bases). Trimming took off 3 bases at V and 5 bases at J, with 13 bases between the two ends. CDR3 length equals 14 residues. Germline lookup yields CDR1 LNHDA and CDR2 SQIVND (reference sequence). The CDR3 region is CASSIRQGWETQYF. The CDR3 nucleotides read TGTGCCAGTAGTATTCGGCAGGGCTGGGAGACCCAGTACTTC.

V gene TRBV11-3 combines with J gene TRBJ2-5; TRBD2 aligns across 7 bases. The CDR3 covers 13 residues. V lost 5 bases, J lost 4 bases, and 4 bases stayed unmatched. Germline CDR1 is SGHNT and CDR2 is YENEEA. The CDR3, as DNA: TGTGCCAGCAGCCCATGGGGGGGAGAGACCCAGTACTTC. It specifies CASSPWGGETQYF.